The entry below gives a single T cell receptor beta chain sequence along with its context. This clone was observed a handful of times. Its binding antigen is unknown. Within one base of it there is no much larger clone, and no base qualities were kept. In total, 666 healthy bone marrow donors made up the cohort. At the time of sampling, every cohort member was nominally healthy, though immune exposures that went unrecorded were likely present. The donor tested CMV seropositive, placing the donor among the 290 or so seropositive members of the cohort. Each donor provided a peripheral blood sample, and peripheral blood mononuclear cells were used for TCR beta sequencing. The Qiagen DNeasy Blood Extraction Kit was used to extract genomic DNA from the blood cell samples. Preparation of the library involved the immunoSEQ multiplex PCR assay. For the multiplex PCR, a mixture combining 60 forward primers for TCR Vbeta segments and 13 reverse primers for TCR Jbeta segments was used. The CDR3 region of rearranged TCR beta genes was amplified from genomic DNA by a multiplex PCR assay. On the Illumina HiSeq System, the amplified TCR beta libraries were sequenced as 87-base-pair reads. Per the source publication's procedure: In a later analysis, some 80 million unique TCR beta chains were counted across the 500 to 850 repertoires, and some 10 million of these chains were shared by at least two donors. A nearest-neighbor algorithm error-corrected the raw reads and collapsed the reads into unique sequences, merging closely related sequences to remove PCR and sequencing errors. To assign V, D and J gene segments, CDR3 sequences were aligned to IMGT reference sequences. For a sequence to be retained, at least a six-nucleotide match to both a V gene segment and a J gene segment was required. Rearrangements were classified as productive when the CDR3 lacked stop codons and remained in frame with V and J, and all other rearrangements were classified as non-productive. Following IMGT convention, CDR3 was defined as the stretch from the second conserved V-encoded cysteine up to the conserved J-encoded phenylalanine. The earlier analysis of approximately 590 of the donors excluded any sequence lacking an unambiguous match to a single V gene segment. An earlier analysis of 587 of the donors called V segments functional above 56.7% productive rearrangements and segregating when the between-donor standard deviation exceeded 5%. A statistical classification framework was built for diagnosing cytomegalovirus status from the catalog of TCR beta chain sequences. In a later analysis, TCR nucleotide sequences were compared against IMGT/GENE-DB human TR gene sequences so that V and J genes could be assigned. In a later analysis, CDR3 sequences and most-parsimonious VDJ recombination scenarios were assigned using the TCRdist pipeline. A later analysis defined each TCR beta chain by its CDR3 amino acid sequence plus V-gene family, and excluded reads lacking a unique V-gene family. To address suspected cross-contamination and a sequencing artifact, a later analysis removed roughly 640 highly shared, low-generation-probability nucleotide sequences. In a later analysis, a clonal expansion index for each public chain was calculated from normalized within-repertoire ranks of inferred template counts. In a later analysis, generation probabilities were computed with a VDJ recombination model fitted to out-of-frame rearrangements, and the resulting probabilities were checked against IGoR. Hypergeometric tests were used in a later analysis to score TCR-TCR, TCR-HLA and TCR-CMV co-occurrence, with a repertoire-size bias correction applied to the TCR pairs. False discovery rates were estimated in a later analysis by permuting HLA or CMV assignments 20 times. In a later analysis, co-occurring TCRs were grouped with DBSCAN, and TCRdist sequence similarity was added when clustering was performed within HLA-allele-positive subsets. Repertoires with fewer than 30,000 or more than 120,000 public chains were left out of co-occurrence clustering, as were five repertoires with anomalous nucleotide sharing. Held by TCRdb, this immuneACCESS table contains in-frame sequences only and omits some clones. Under half of the omission traces to an unresolved V gene where checked; the cause of the rest is unknown. V and J calls and clone size are those listed in that table; D and trimming were worked out from the DNA. The table for this sample lists about 120,000 clones; roughly 18% of them were counted only once. 2.5% to 3% of the sample rests with the top ten.

The CDR3 holds 14 amino acids from the cysteine to the phenylalanine. Only CDR3 DNA remains: 42 bases, in frame from the first base. The CDR1 and CDR2 encoded by the germline V gene are MDHEN and SYDVKM. Trimming takes 1 base from V and 6 bases from J, and the germline ends sit 12 bases apart. This specimen comes from a study of cytomegalovirus exposure and HLA in healthy donors (dated by TCRdb to about 2017). Context from the whole study: An earlier analysis of some 620 of the donors reported 276 Gb of sequence data and around 110 million unique TCR beta sequences obtained from about 179 million T cells. An early release that covered about 600 HLA-typed donors contained about 300 gigabases of sequencing data and tens of millions of unique TCR sequences. Among the approximately 400 genotyped donors, more than 70% belonged to the genetic ancestry cluster associated with self-reported Caucasian donors. The study was designed to test whether signatures of past pathogen exposure could be identified by cataloging public T cell receptors. The T cell repertoires of several hundred subjects were profiled by immunosequencing and related to cytomegalovirus serostatus. A separate validation cohort of 100 to 150 different subjects was used in addition to the 666-subject first cohort. The study combined high-throughput TCR immunosequencing, statistical association of individual TCRs with disease status, and machine learning to predict cytomegalovirus infection status. To study patterns of TCR occurrence, a later analysis re-analyzed previously published TCR beta repertoires from 600 to 750 donors and added high-resolution HLA genotyping. The later analysis used no new phenotypic data to find candidate immune exposures, relying instead on TCR beta sequences and their occurrence across donors. An earlier analysis of roughly 580 of the donors used high-throughput TCR beta sequencing to judge whether each TCR beta V gene segment behaved as functional or pseudogenic. Alongside the repertoire data, information on donor age, sex, ethnicity and CMV serostatus was compiled. In a later genetic analysis, genome-wide SNP genotypes for about 65% of the roughly 700 donors were used, and that subset was treated as a discovery cohort. Every repertoire in the discovery cohort had been generated on one and the same sequencing platform. Both class I and class II loci were covered by HLA typing, at four-digit resolution. Typing coverage differed by locus: A, B, C, DRB1 and DQB1 were typed in about 620-640 donors, DQA1 in roughly 500, DPA1 in 600 to 610, and DPB1 in 450 to 490. Roughly 5 DR-DQ haplotypes were handled as single units for association and clustering, since linkage in the cohort was strong. Among about 410 genotyped donors of the cohort, an average of about 240,000 unique TCR beta nucleotide sequences was sequenced per donor, of which about 20% were non-productive.

Overall results and qualifications from the work: A later genetic analysis reported fewer N-insertions in productive TCRs among donors in an Asian-associated ancestry cluster than the roughly 700-donor mean. Some IMGT-functional V segments, including TRBV6-2 and TRBV6-3, could not be told apart with the 87-base-pair reads, so those segments were excluded. A cluster of highly shared sequence variants was judged likely to be a technical artifact of the sequencing pipeline. In an earlier analysis of approximately 590 of the donors, most TCR beta V segments appeared in productive rearrangements about 87% or about 30% of the time, broadly matching IMGT annotations. A later analysis associated about 17,000 TCR beta sequences with specific HLA alleles at a false discovery rate of 0.05. According to a later analysis, most CMV-associated TCR beta chains appeared to be HLA-restricted, and the HLA associations seemed to be driven largely by CMV exposure. Sequencing depth was assumed to be roughly uniform across donors in the presence/absence analyses, though that assumption may not hold. Cytomegalovirus status was reported to be diagnosed by the classifier with high specificity and sensitivity in both the original and validation cohorts. In a later genetic analysis, a missense DCLRE1C variant was associated with V-gene and J-gene trimming of TCR beta chains, and the association was replicated in an independent cohort. A further reported finding was that TCR beta sequences accurately predicted the HLA-A and HLA-B alleles for most subjects in the first cohort. Linkage disequilibrium might explain the correlated functional status among segregating V segments, but an unknown experimental factor could not be ruled out. When HLA alleles, especially DR and DQ, strongly co-occurred, attributing TCR associations to individual alleles was difficult. According to the authors, the approach could potentially be generalized to other disease states and immunological phenotypes. Compared with equally common non-associated chains, HLA-associated TCR beta chains in a later analysis were more clonally expanded and had lower generation probabilities. Because some donors lacked HLA typing at each locus, the association tests relied only on the typed subset. CMV serostatus was the only immune exposure information available for the cohort. Because counts were too low, about 18 rarely observed V segments, including chromosome 9 orphons, were excluded from the earlier analysis of several hundred of the donors. A later analysis found that TCR association rates varied across HLA loci, with DRB1 alleles showing the most associated TCRs and HLA-C alleles the fewest. Three of the identified cytomegalovirus-associated TCR beta chains were confirmed in vitro to be specific for cytomegalovirus antigens. Most TCR sequences were seen in very few donors, while some public TCRs were found in many individuals. In this cohort, only TCR beta chains were sequenced, and detectable features were limited by the absence of alpha or paired-chain data. In a later analysis, several top co-occurrence clusters were reported to appear linked to parvovirus B19, influenza, CMV and Epstein-Barr virus. The study listed 164 TCR beta chains as associated with cytomegalovirus.

Sequenced input: PBMCs. The chain is made from TRBV28 and TRBJ1-2, with the D gene call left open. The receptor comes from a female donor in good health and CMV-seropositive. The DNA is TGTGCCAGCAGTTTATATTCACACGGGGATGGCTACACCTTC. The resulting protein is CASSLYSHGDGYTF.